In its sample, the clone carrying this T cell receptor beta chain was seen many times. Its target is not known. The germline gives CDR1 SQVTM, CDR2 ANQGSEA. Trimming took off 7 bases at V and 2 bases at J, with 11 bases between the two ends. This CDR3 contains 12 residues. This specimen belongs to a study of neurological immune-mediated disorders. General study points: None of the CDR3 amino acid sequences in expanded clones turned up in more than one subject, which points to private repertoires in all groups.

2 million unsorted PBMCs were stored in RNAlater at -80 °C before RNA extraction. The cDNA was produced through 5'RACE with 10-nucleotide random UMIs. Every sequencing run produced over 160 million TCR-beta sequences, and the sequences from any one run covered 15-18 subjects. TCRdb re-called the 5' RACE reads through MiXCR, storing one row per CDR3 protein. There are 20,000 to 30,000 distinct CDR3 sequences in the sample; roughly an eighth occur only once, and around 13% lies in the top ten. This sequence joins TRBV29-1 and TRBJ2-5, with D unresolved. This TCR derives from an older woman with HTLV-1-associated myelopathy (HAM/TSP). Sequenced input: PBMCs. CDR3 DNA sequence: TGCAGCGCTGCGCTAACTCAAGAGACCCAGTACTTC. Translated, it gives CSAALTQETQYF. The complete variable domain, with remaining parts taken from reference TRBV29-1 and TRBJ2-5, reads SAVISQKPSRDICQRGTSLTIQCQVDSQVTMMFWYRQQPGQSLTLIATANQGSEATYESGFVIDKFPISRPNLTFSTLTVSNMSPEDSSIYLCSAALTQETQYFGPGTRLLVL.